This T cell receptor beta chain was sequenced in a study of T-cell reconstitution after alpha-beta-depleted transplantation in children. Study-level findings and limits: From newly produced T cells came most of the T-cell counts and diversity one year after transplant. Several patients had high TCRbeta diversity at day 60; it came from surviving recipient T cells and thymic progenitors. After transplant, at about two months, alpha-beta T cells were reportedly derived from several hundred expanded graft clones.

V gave up 2 bases and J gave up 6 bases; unmatched junction bases: 11. CDR3 size: 16 residues. Many counts were recorded for this clonotype. The antigen is undetermined. Unique molecular identifiers were used to barcode this TCRbeta library. TCRdb recomputed calls from the PCR reads with MiXCR, one row per CDR3 protein. The sample shows a few hundred thousand distinct CDR3 sequences, over 7.5% of them seen only once. The sample in question was peripheral blood, obtained 360 days after TCRalphabeta/CD19-depleted stem cell transplant. This sequence joins TRBV12-3 or TRBV12-4 and TRBJ1-2; TRBD1 agrees at 8 bases. The origin of this receptor is a female patient aged 2-10 years who had a stem cell transplant for Fanconi anemia, so the T cells may come from the graft donor. The CDR3 region is CASSLFRGPGQDGYTF. As DNA, the CDR3 is TGTGCCAGCAGTTTATTCAGGGGGCCCGGGCAAGATGGCTACACCTTC.